The 10 T cell receptor beta chains listed next were all sequenced from one sample in a study of CXCR3-negative and CXCR3-positive naive CD8 T cells (dated by TCRdb to the late 2010s). TCRdb shows the sequencer as NextSeq 550. The Human TCR Profiling Kit (MiLaboratory) was used to prepare UMI-labeled 5' RACE TRB cDNA libraries. TCRdb reprocessed the sequencing reads and holds a single record per CDR3 protein sequence, with no DNA. Per the sample table, the count is roughly 89,000 distinct CDR3 sequences. Approximately 0.99% of the sample is held by the ten biggest clonotypes. Sequencing was carried out using naive CXCR3- CD8+ T cells from blood. According to the study, the label for this sample's cell subset or site signals: CD45RO-CCR7+CD27+CD95- naive CD8+ T cells lacking CXCR3 (TNR3-). The receptors were sampled from a human donor in good health. Some clones in this sample may be carry-over from other donors' samples.

The V gene is TRBV27, the J gene TRBJ1-5. The CDR3 runs to 14 residues. Germline V gene sequence: CDR1 MNHEY, CDR2 SMNVEV (reference sequence). The CDR3: CASSLNGSNQPQHF.

V and J are TRBV11-3 and TRBJ2-5; TCRdb lists TRBD1, though no DNA is available to test this call. The length of the CDR3 is 14 residues. From germline, CDR1 is SGHNT and CDR2 YENEEA. The chain's CDR3 is CASSLGEEGETQYF. The full variable domain, rest sourced from reference TRBV11-3 and TRBJ2-5, is EAGVVQSPRYKIIEKKQPVAFWCNPISGHNTLYWYLQNLGQGPELLIRYENEEAVDDSQLPKDRFSAERLKGVDSTLKIQPAELGDSAVYLCASSLGEEGETQYFGPGTRLLVL.

The chain combines TRBV5-6 with TRBJ2-1. In germline, CDR1 is SGHDT, CDR2 YYEEEE. This CDR3 region has 11 residues. CDR3 sequence reads: CASSRTGEQFF.

The chain is built from TRBV12-3 or TRBV12-4 and TRBJ1-2; TCRdb reports TRBD1, a call that lacks DNA to check it against. This CDR3 region has 15 residues. The CDR3 here is CAIYLCRGLRCGYTF.

The chain links TRBV15 to TRBJ1-1; as DNA is missing, the TRBD1 call by TCRdb cannot be tested. The CDR3 is made up of 15 amino acids. CDR1 LNHNV and CDR2 YYDKDF come from the germline V gene (reference sequence). CDR3 loop: CATSRHREINSEAFF.

This rearrangement joins TRBV7-3 to TRBJ1-5. The CDR3 runs to 15 residues. Germline V gene lookup returns CDR1 SGHTA and CDR2 FQGTGA. CDR3 region: CASSLTGQSNQPQHF. The whole variable domain, filled in from reference TRBV7-3 and TRBJ1-5, reads GAGVSQTPSNKVTEKGKYVELRCDPISGHTALYWYRQSLGQGPEFLIYFQGTGAADDSGLPNDRFFAVRPEGSVSTLKIQRTERGDSAVYLCASSLTGQSNQPQHFGDGTRLSIL.

V and J are TRBV7-9 and TRBJ2-7. This CDR3 region has 12 residues. Germline V gene sequence: CDR1 SEHNR, CDR2 FQNEAQ (reference sequence). CDR3 protein: CASSAGSYEQYF.

This chain links TRBV3-1 with TRBJ2-1; TCRdb returns TRBD1, unconfirmable since there is no DNA. There are 14 residues in the CDR3. Germline CDR1 reads LGHDT; CDR2 reads YNNKEL (reference sequence). This CDR3 reads CASSPRDGYNEQFF.

The gene calls are TRBV29-1 and TRBJ1-1; as DNA is missing, the TRBD1 call by TCRdb cannot be tested. In germline, CDR1 is SQVTM, CDR2 ANQGSEA. The CDR3 is 12 residues long. The chain's CDR3 is CSVPQSNTEAFF.

The rearrangement uses TRBV6-5 and TRBJ2-3; TCRdb reports TRBD1, a call that lacks DNA to check it against. The CDR3 spans 15 residues. The germline V gene has CDR1 MNHEY and CDR2 SVGAGI. CDR3 amino acids: CASSLTGEGTDTQYF.